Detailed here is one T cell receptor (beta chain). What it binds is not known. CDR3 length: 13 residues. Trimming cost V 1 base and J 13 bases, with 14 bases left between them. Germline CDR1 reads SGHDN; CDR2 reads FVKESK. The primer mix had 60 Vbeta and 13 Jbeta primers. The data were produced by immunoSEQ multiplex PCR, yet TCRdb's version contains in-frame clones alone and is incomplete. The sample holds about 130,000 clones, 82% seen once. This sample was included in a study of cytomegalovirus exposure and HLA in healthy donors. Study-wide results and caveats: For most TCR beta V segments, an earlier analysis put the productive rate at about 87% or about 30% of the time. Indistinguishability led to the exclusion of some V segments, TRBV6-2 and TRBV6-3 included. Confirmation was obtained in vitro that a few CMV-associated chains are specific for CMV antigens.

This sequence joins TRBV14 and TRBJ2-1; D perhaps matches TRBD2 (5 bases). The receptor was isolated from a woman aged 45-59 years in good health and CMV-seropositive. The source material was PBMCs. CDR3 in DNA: TGTGCCAGCAGCCAAGCCGGGATTACCGATCAGTTCTTC. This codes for CASSQAGITDQFF.